This T cell receptor beta chain was captured in a study of CD8 T cells in Susac syndrome (dated by TCRdb to between 2018 and 2020). About the investigation overall: Repertoire sequencing was used to test whether CD8+ T cell activation and differentiation in Susac syndrome was antigen driven. CD8+ T cell repertoire clonality was compared between about a dozen healthy donors, around 14 Susac syndrome patients and roughly 15 multiple sclerosis patients.

Peripheral blood CD8+ and CD4+ T cells from healthy donors, Susac syndrome patients and multiple sclerosis patients were profiled by high-throughput TCR beta sequencing. The multiple sclerosis controls were treatment-naive patients whose relapsing-remitting disease, either stable or active, fulfilled the revised McDonald criteria. Bulk CD8+ and CD4+ T cells were purified by magnetic negative isolation, while CD8+ TEMRA cells were enriched using FACS. Blood was collected in EDTA tubes and processed within 24 hours, with PBMCs isolated through density gradient centrifugation. PBMCs intended for TCR sequencing were cryopreserved in liquid nitrogen and thawed later in a water bath at 37 degrees C. A purity of at least 90% was achieved for sorted or isolated CD4+, CD8+ and CD8+ TEMRA cells. The germline V gene encodes CDR1 MNHEY and CDR2 SMNVEV (reference sequence). The CDR3 spans 14 residues, from the cysteine through the phenylalanine. Only the CDR3 part of the read is kept: 42 bases, read in frame from the first base. The trim is 6 bases for V and 4 bases for J, with a gap of 16 bases between the germline ends.

The full study reports these points: The number of individuals in the TCR sequencing and HLA analysis was recognized as being relatively small.

RNA was extracted using the RNeasy kit, and about 0.5 to 1 microgram was reverse transcribed with random hexamers. The immunoSEQ multiplex PCR assay, covering 54 Vbeta and 13 Jbeta segments, was used to amplify TCR beta CDR3 regions. Bias from PCR amplification was corrected by using a synthetic template baseline for primer optimization and for computational correction. Under the source paper's analysis protocol: Reads were annotated to V, D and J genes per IMGT and analyzed with immunoSEQ Analyzer, keeping only productive sequences. Clonality was computed as one minus Shannon entropy normalized by log2 of the number of productive unique sequences. For each patient and control, public and private clones were evaluated among the 100 most prevalent clones. A clone was defined as Susac-specific if it was absent from the healthy and MS cohorts, from roughly 980 published viral clones and from other ImmuneACCESS disease sequences. TCRdb took the public reads, trimmed them with fastp at Q25, ran MiXCR for clone calling and kept in-frame beta chains. Here each entry gathers all rows of one CDR3 protein and keeps the most common genes and DNA. Clone size and V and J calls follow TCRdb, not the original study. Here the sample has a few hundred thousand distinct CDR3 sequences; approximately 85% occur a single time. Roughly 0.1% of the sample belongs to the ten largest clones.

Points on this clonotype: Its antigen is not yet known. No clone much larger than this one lies a single base away; base qualities are absent.

The receptor comes from a human donor with multiple sclerosis. The receptor chain draws on TRBV27 and TRBJ2-7; a tentative D match to TRBD2 spans 6 bases. Sequenced sample: CD8+ T cells from PBMCs. CDR3 region: CASSTGIAEYEQYF. In nucleotides, the sequence is TGTGCCAGCAGCACCGGGATAGCGGAATACGAGCAGTACTTC.